The present T cell receptor (beta chain) was sequenced within a study of T-cell reconstitution after alpha-beta-depleted transplantation in children. Overall study findings and caveats: At day 60, the high TCRbeta diversity found in some patients originated from recipient T cells and thymic progenitors that had survived. About two months after transplant, alpha-beta T cells reportedly came from several hundred expanded graft clones. Fresh T-cell production supplied most of the T-cell counts and diversity seen one year after transplant.

This clonotype came up many times. As yet, its antigen is unknown. Unique molecular identifiers featured in how the TCRbeta library was prepared. TCRdb reprocessed the PCR reads via MiXCR and lists one record per CDR3 protein. The data contain about 240,000 distinct CDR3 sequences, roughly 24% of them singletons. The CDR3 sequence is 12 residues long. Trimming left V 4 bases short and J 5 bases short, with 11 bases between. Looked up from germline, CDR1 is SQVTM and CDR2 is ANQGSEA. The chain has TRBV29-1 and TRBJ1-2, with D unresolved. Specimen: PBMCs, collected before TCRalphabeta/CD19-depleted stem cell transplant. The clonotype originates from a girl aged 2-10 years with Fanconi anemia, due to receive a stem cell transplant. CDR3 amino acids: CSVARGAYGYTF. CDR3 coding DNA: TGCAGCGTTGCCCGGGGAGCGTATGGCTACACCTTC. The full variable domain, completed using reference TRBV29-1 and TRBJ1-2, is SAVISQKPSRDICQRGTSLTIQCQVDSQVTMMFWYRQQPGQSLTLIATANQGSEATYESGFVIDKFPISRPNLTFSTLTVSNMSPEDSSIYLCSVARGAYGYTFGSGTRLTVV.